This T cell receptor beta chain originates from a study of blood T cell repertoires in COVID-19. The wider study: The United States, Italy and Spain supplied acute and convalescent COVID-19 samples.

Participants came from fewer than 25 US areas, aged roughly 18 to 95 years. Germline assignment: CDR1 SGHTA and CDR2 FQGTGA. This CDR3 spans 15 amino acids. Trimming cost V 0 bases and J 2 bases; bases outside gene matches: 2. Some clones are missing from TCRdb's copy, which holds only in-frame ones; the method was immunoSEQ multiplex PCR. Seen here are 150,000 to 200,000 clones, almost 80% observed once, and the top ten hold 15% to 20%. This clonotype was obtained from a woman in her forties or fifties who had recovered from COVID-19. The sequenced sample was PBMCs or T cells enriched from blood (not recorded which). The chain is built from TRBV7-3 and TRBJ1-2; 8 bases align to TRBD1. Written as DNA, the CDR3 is TGTGCCAGCAGCTTAACGCGGACAGGGAACTATGGCTACACCTTC. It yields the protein CASSLTRTGNYGYTF.